This note documents a single T cell receptor (beta chain) sequence. Its antigen remains unknown. Looked up from germline, CDR1 is MDHEN and CDR2 is SYDVKM. With 3 bases clipped from V and 0 bases from J, the junction kept 3 bases outside the gene matches. The CDR3 has 15 residues. Stated treatment: roughly 18 received Ad26.COV2.S at low or high dose, single or two shots; 5 received placebo; per-sample allocation not given. Repertoires come from day 63 after the first vaccine or placebo injection. Using immunoSEQ multiplex PCR, the repertoire was profiled, and TCRdb retains in-frame clones only, with some absent. The table has 350,000 to 600,000 clones, 70% to 90% seen once. The sample is drawn from a study of Ad26.COV2.S vaccination and SARS-CoV-2 variants. The overall study: The Ad26.COV2.S arm of the COV1001 trial was where the donor was placed.

General study findings and limits: For non-spike TCRs, breadth in vaccine recipients resembled that in placebo recipients.

Source: peripheral blood, taken in a trial of Ad26.COV2.S vaccine versus placebo. V usage is TRBV28 and J usage is TRBJ2-3; 7 nucleotides agree with TRBD2. This receptor was obtained from a person between 18 and 65 years old who received the Ad26.COV2.S COVID-19 vaccine or a placebo. The CDR3 here is CASSFWRGSTDTQYF. The CDR3 DNA sequence: TGTGCCAGCAGTTTCTGGCGGGGGAGCACAGATACGCAGTATTTT.